The rows below give T cell receptor beta chains drawn from one sample of a study of PD-1 blockade in mismatch repair-deficient tumors. Some clones are missing from TCRdb's copy, which holds only in-frame ones; the method was immunoSEQ multiplex PCR. Counted here are several thousand clones, 88% occurring once; the ten biggest clones make up 10% to 15%. Their target antigens are unknown. The starting material was cells cultured in vitro, obtained from a patient treated with pembrolizumab. These receptors were collected from an adult with mismatch repair-deficient cancer. Each CDR3 is given with its conserved first and last residue. A D gene is named only where the DNA matches it firmly. Clone size is not always given. Where it is, it says once, few, many or a class for expanded clones.

cdr3_nt cdr3_aa d_call v_call clone_size j_call
TGTGCCTGGAGTCTCAGGGGCCTCCGGATGGATACGCAGTATTTT CAWSLRGLRMDTQYF - TRBV30 - TRBJ2-3
TGTGCCAGCACCCGGGACTATACCTACGAGCAGTACTTC CASTRDYTYEQYF TRBD2 TRBV11-1 - TRBJ2-7
TGTGCCACCAGCAGAGATGCCGAGAACAATGAGCAGTTCTTC CATSRDAENNEQFF - TRBV15 - TRBJ2-1
TGTGCCAGTTCTAAGGGGAGCTCCTACAATGAGCAGTTCTTC CASSKGSSYNEQFF - TRBV19 once TRBJ2-1
TGCGCCAGCAGCCTGACTAGCGGGCCGTCGAGCACAGATACGCAGTATTTT CASSLTSGPSSTDTQYF TRBD2 TRBV5-1 - TRBJ2-3
TGTGCCAGCAGTTCAGTGGGCCAGCCCCAGCATTTT CASSSVGQPQHF - TRBV28 once TRBJ1-5
TGTGCCAGCAAGGGACTTATAAGCTCCTACAATGAGCAGTTCTTC CASKGLISSYNEQFF - TRBV28 - TRBJ2-1
TGTGCCAGCAGCTTAACGGGACTAGCGGGAGGGCCAACAGATACGCAGTATTTT CASSLTGLAGGPTDTQYF TRBD2 TRBV7-6 - TRBJ2-3
TGCGCCAGCAGCCCCGGAGCTAGCACAGATACGCAGTATTTT CASSPGASTDTQYF - TRBV5-1 - TRBJ2-3
TGTGCCAGCAGCTCCGAAAGGGGAGCGGGGCTCCTACACAATGAGCAGTTCTTC CASSSERGAGLLHNEQFF TRBD2 TRBV7-3 - TRBJ2-1
TGTGCCAGCAGCTTAAGCCTACGGGGGCGGGGGTATGGCTACACCTTC CASSLSLRGRGYGYTF - TRBV13 - TRBJ1-2
TGTGCCAGCAGCAAGGGACAGGGAATCGGAGGCGAGCAGTACTTC CASSKGQGIGGEQYF TRBD1 TRBV5-5 once TRBJ2-7
TGTGCCAGCAGTGGGGGGTGGGGCGCCGGGGAGCTGTTTTTT CASSGGWGAGELFF - TRBV6-1 - TRBJ2-2
TGCGCCAGCAGCCCCGGACACAGTTTCTACGAGCAGTACTTC CASSPGHSFYEQYF - TRBV5-1 once TRBJ2-7
TGTGCCAGCAGCCAATCGTCGGGTAGTAGTGAAAAACTGTTTTTT CASSQSSGSSEKLFF - TRBV16 few TRBJ1-4
TGCGCCAGCAGCTTGGCCAGCAACAGGGGAGGTAATGAAAAACTGTTTTTT CASSLASNRGGNEKLFF TRBD1 TRBV5-1 - TRBJ1-4
TGTGCCTGGGAAAAGGGGTTCAATCAGCCCCAGCATTTT CAWEKGFNQPQHF - TRBV30 - TRBJ1-5
TGTGCCAGCAGCGTAGGATTAGCTTATGATGAGCAGTTCTTC CASSVGLAYDEQFF - TRBV9 - TRBJ2-1